This TCR beta chain is from a study of blood T cells in healthy people across ages. At least 7 million PBMCs were isolated per sample. Next came a second PCR, run for about 7 to 11 cycles, which used a sample-barcoded 5' primer along with a J-beta primer mix. TCRdb redid the calling of the 5' RACE reads with MiXCR, one entry per CDR3 protein. The sample has 980,000 or so distinct CDR3 sequences, around 46% seen once. Points from the study as a whole: The percentage of naive T cells correlated strongly with TCR beta diversity.

CDR1 and CDR2 from the germline V gene are KGHDR and SFDVKD. V lost 2 bases and J 4 bases, leaving 11 bases between the germline ends. CDR3 length: 15 residues. As regards this clonotype: Its antigen is still unknown.

The chain uses TRBV24-1 and TRBJ2-1; D call uncertain. Sequencing used blood. This TCR derives from a man aged 25 to 45 in good health. The DNA for the CDR3 is TGTGCCACCAGTGATTACGGCAGGCCGTACAATGAGCAGTTCTTC. This gives the protein CATSDYGRPYNEQFF.